The 24 T cell receptor beta chains below come from one sample, sequenced in a study of OX40 agonist ivuxolimab in advanced cancers. Clones were sequenced by immunoSEQ multiplex PCR, and TCRdb holds only the in-frame ones, with some missing. Of some 48,000 clones listed, around 90% are singletons. The source was CD4+ or CD8+ T cells sorted from blood, collected in a trial of the OX40 agonist ivuxolimab. These receptors came from an adult with an advanced solid tumor such as melanoma, head and neck, liver or kidney cancer.

The CDR3, as DNA: TGTGCCAGCAGCCAACTGCTCCAAGAGACCCAGTACTTC. The encoded protein is CASSQLLQETQYF. The rearrangement joins TRBV4-2 to TRBJ2-5; D unresolved. Trimming cost V 2 bases and J 1 base, with 5 bases left between them. This CDR3 is 13 amino acids long. Germline assignment: CDR1 LGHNA and CDR2 YNFKEQ.

The rearrangement joins TRBV5-1 to TRBJ1-1; tentative D call: TRBD1 (6 bases). V lost 2 bases, J lost 8 bases, and 13 bases lay in between. Germline assignment: CDR1 SGHRS and CDR2 YFSETQ. This CDR3 contains 13 residues. CDR3 region: CASSFEGGNEAFF. The DNA of the CDR3 is TGCGCCAGCAGCTTTGAGGGGGGAAACGAAGCTTTCTTT.

This clone was seen only a few times. The chain uses TRBV4-2 and TRBJ1-5; possible D gene TRBD1, 5 bases. Trimming stripped 0 bases from V and 16 bases from J, with 16 bases between. CDR3 length: 13 amino acids. Germline V gene sequence: CDR1 LGHNA, CDR2 YNFKEQ. CDR3 sequence: CASSQERQKLVHF. The CDR3 nucleotides are TGTGCCAGCAGCCAAGAGAGACAGAAGCTTGTCCATTTT.

J is TRBJ1-5 and V is TRBV5-6; TRBD1 is a possible D gene (5 bases). This CDR3 contains 16 residues. The germline V and J ends were trimmed by 0 bases and 1 base, with 11 bases remaining between them. Germline V gene sequence: CDR1 SGHDT, CDR2 YYEEEE. The CDR3 spells CASSLDGGGSNQPQHF. For the CDR3, the DNA is TGTGCCAGCAGCTTGGATGGGGGAGGGAGCAATCAGCCCCAGCATTTT.

The chain combines TRBV18 with TRBJ1-4, with TRBD1 as a possible D gene (6 bases). V lost 0 bases and J lost 2, with 7 bases in between. The CDR3 consists of 15 residues. The germline V gene encodes CDR1 KGHSH and CDR2 LQKENI. The CDR3 bases are TGTGCCAGCTCACCACCGGGGGCTACTAATGAAAAACTGTTTTTT. As protein: CASSPPGATNEKLFF.

The chain links TRBV11-2 to TRBJ1-1, with a tentative D call TRBD1 (6 bases). The CDR3 is made up of 17 amino acids. Trimming pared 5 bases from V and 1 base from J, leaving 20 bases between. Germline V gene sequence: CDR1 SGHAT, CDR2 FQNNGV. The CDR3 region is CASSPPGAGARNTEAFF. DNA of the CDR3: TGTGCCAGCAGCCCGCCCGGGGCAGGGGCTCGGAACACTGAAGCTTTCTTT.

This clone was observed once. The chain has TRBV27 and TRBJ1-2; 9 bases match TRBD1. V shed 5 bases, J shed 5 bases, and the junction held 9 bases outside the gene matches. The CDR3 runs to 15 residues. Germline V CDR1 and CDR2: MNHEY, SMNVEV (reference sequence). CDR3 amino acids: CASSPKQGADYGYTF. The DNA for the CDR3 is TGTGCCAGCAGTCCGAAACAGGGGGCTGATTATGGCTACACCTTC.

The genes are TRBV6-4 and TRBJ2-1, with D perhaps being TRBD1 or TRBD2 (5 bases each). V lost 4 bases and J 7 bases, leaving 20 bases between the germline ends. The CDR3 loop spans 16 amino acids. CDR1 MRHNA and CDR2 SNTAGT come from the germline V gene. The CDR3 sequence: CASSVSGTDLGNEQFF. DNA for the CDR3: TGTGCCAGCAGTGTCAGTGGGACGGATCTGGGAAATGAGCAGTTCTTC.

This clone occurred once. This chain links TRBV25-1 with TRBJ2-1, with 7 bases that match TRBD1. There are 14 residues in the CDR3. The germline V gene has CDR1 MGHDK and CDR2 SYGVNS. J lost 0 bases, V lost 10 bases, and 6 bases had no gene match. The CDR3 region is CATEEGASYNEQFF. The CDR3 coding sequence is TGTGCCACAGAAGAGGGGGCCTCCTACAATGAGCAGTTCTTC.

The rearrangement uses TRBV9 and TRBJ2-2, with 7 bases that match TRBD1. The CDR3 consists of 17 residues. CDR1 and CDR2 (germline): SGDLS, YYNGEE. The V segment lost 6 bases and the J segment 2 bases; nucleotides outside the gene matches: 13. The CDR3 protein is CASTPSGTVLNTGELFF. The CDR3 DNA follows: TGTGCCAGCACCCCTTCCGGGACAGTCCTTAACACCGGGGAGCTGTTTTTT.

The rearrangement links TRBV11-3 to TRBJ1-1, with 12 bases aligning to TRBD1. Germline loops: CDR1 SGHNT, CDR2 YENEEA. V shed 5 bases, J shed 3 bases, and the junction held 10 bases outside the gene matches. The CDR3 loop spans 17 amino acids. The chain's CDR3 is CASSAGTGGYEDTEAFF. As DNA, the CDR3 is TGTGCCAGCAGCGCCGGGACAGGGGGCTACGAGGACACTGAAGCTTTCTTT.

The genes are TRBV7-6 and TRBJ2-2, with D possibly matching TRBD1 (5 bases). With 4 bases removed from V and 1 base from J, the gap between germline ends came to 10 bases. The CDR3 is 15 amino acids. The germline CDR1 and CDR2 sequences are SGHVS and FNYEAQ. CDR3 DNA: TGTGCCAGCAGCTCCGACAGACTGAACACCGGGGAGCTGTTTTTT. Translation gives CASSSDRLNTGELFF.

The J gene is TRBJ2-3, the V gene TRBV19; TRBD1 might be the D (5 bases). The V gene's germline CDR1 is LNHDA and CDR2 SQIVND (reference sequence). The CDR3 runs to 13 residues. The V end was cut by 6 bases, the J end by 2 bases, with 9 bases between. CDR3 sequence reads: CASRTAHTDTQYF. CDR3 coding DNA: TGTGCCAGTAGGACAGCTCACACAGATACGCAGTATTTT.

The V call is TRBV7-9, the J call TRBJ1-2; TRBD1 might be the D (5 bases). V was shortened by 5 bases and J by 4 bases, with 20 bases between the two germline ends. Germline loops: CDR1 SEHNR, CDR2 FQNEAQ (reference sequence). The CDR3 covers 16 residues. The chain's CDR3 is CASSPPQTAWVYGYTF. The CDR3 DNA reads TGTGCCAGCAGCCCCCCCCAGACAGCTTGGGTCTATGGCTACACCTTC.

The V and J genes are TRBV7-6 and TRBJ2-6; maybe TRBD2 (5 bases). CDR1 and CDR2 (germline): SGHVS, FNYEAQ. This CDR3 is built from 16 residues. The V end was cut by 4 bases, the J end by 0 bases, with 10 bases between. The CDR3 region is CASSSFEGSGANVLTF. In DNA, the CDR3 is TGTGCCAGCAGCTCGTTCGAGGGCTCTGGGGCCAACGTCCTGACTTTC.

The genes are TRBV9 and TRBJ1-4; 8 positions match TRBD1. V gave up 2 bases and J gave up 6 bases; unmatched junction bases: 3. Per germline, CDR1 SGDLS and CDR2 YYNGEE. The length of the CDR3 is 14 residues. CDR3 residues: CASSVTGGDEKLFF. CDR3 DNA sequence: TGTGCCAGCAGCGTTACAGGGGGGGATGAAAAACTGTTTTTT.

The V gene is TRBV7-6, the J gene TRBJ2-3, with D unresolved. The germline gives CDR1 SGHVS, CDR2 FNYEAQ. The CDR3 contains 16 residues. The V end was cut by 4 bases, the J end by 0 bases, with 14 bases between. CDR3 bases: TGTGCCAGCAGCTACCAATCCCTTTCTAGCACAGATACGCAGTATTTT. This translates into CASSYQSLSSTDTQYF.

CDR3: CASSRSTDFHEQFF. CDR3 in DNA: TGTGCCAGCAGCCGCTCCACCGATTTCCATGAGCAGTTCTTC. The chain joins TRBV6-6 to TRBJ2-1; D ambiguous. Germline CDR1 and CDR2: MNHNY and SVGAGI (reference sequence). Deletions cut 6 bases from V and 8 bases from J, with 17 bases between. This CDR3 has 14 residues.

As for this clone: Within the sample, other DNA sequences also encode this same CDR3. This chain joins TRBV19 and TRBJ1-2, with D perhaps matching TRBD1 (5 bases). The V and J ends lost 7 bases and 5 bases respectively, with 8 bases between them. Germline V CDR1 and CDR2: LNHDA, SQIVND (reference sequence). This CDR3 comprises 11 residues. CDR3 sequence: CASTGGYGYTF. In nucleotides, the CDR3 is TGTGCCAGTACTGGGGGTTATGGCTACACCTTC.

This clone was counted a single time. A junction boundary mismatches the germline segment, possibly from a read error. The genes are TRBV7-7 and TRBJ1-4; 9 bases match TRBD1. In germline, CDR1 is SSHAT, CDR2 FNYEAQ (reference sequence). The CDR3 is made up of 16 amino acids. The CDR3, as DNA: TGTGCTAGCAGCCCCAGCCCGGGACAGGGCCTAGAAAAACTGTTTTTT. The encoded protein is CASSPSPGQGLEKLFF.

The chain joins TRBV7-9 to TRBJ2-1; no clear D gene. Trimming left V 1 base short and J 5 bases short, with 9 bases between. The germline V gene encodes CDR1 SEHNR and CDR2 FQNEAQ (reference sequence). The CDR3 consists of 14 residues. The CDR3: CASSLVPGHNEQFF. The CDR3 coding sequence is TGTGCCAGCAGCTTAGTACCCGGACACAATGAGCAGTTCTTC.

The chain carries TRBV19 and TRBJ2-2; 10 bases agree with TRBD2. Per germline, CDR1 LNHDA and CDR2 SQIVND (reference sequence). Germline trimming cut 9 bases from V and 2 bases from J; bases unmatched to any gene: 21. This CDR3 comprises 20 residues. The CDR3 region is CASWLPLAGEIRPNTGELFF. CDR3 nucleotides: TGTGCCAGCTGGCTACCCCTAGCGGGGGAGATTAGACCTAACACCGGGGAGCTGTTTTTT.

The chain combines TRBV20-1 with TRBJ1-6; TRBD1 matches 8 bases. Germline CDR1 is DFQATT and CDR2 is SNEGSKA (reference sequence). The CDR3 has 11 residues. The V segment lost 6 bases and the J segment 9 bases; nucleotides outside the gene matches: 1. The CDR3 region is CSAGQGSPLHF. CDR3 bases: TGCAGTGCCGGACAGGGTTCACCCCTCCACTTT.

The chain recombines TRBV5-1 with TRBJ1-2; D perhaps matches TRBD1 (6 bases). The CDR3 contains 14 residues. The V end was cut by 2 bases, the J end by 4 bases, with 12 bases between. CDR1 is SGHRS, CDR2 YFSETQ, per germline. CDR3 amino acids: CASSLTGHGYGYTF. For the CDR3, the DNA is TGCGCCAGCAGCTTAACAGGGCACGGCTATGGCTACACCTTC. Complete variable domain (other parts from reference TRBV5-1 and TRBJ1-2): KAGVTQTPRYLIKTRGQQVTLSCSPISGHRSVSWYQQTPGQGLQFLFEYFSETQRNKGNFPGRFSGRQFSNSRSEMNVSTLELGDSALYLCASSLTGHGYGYTFGSGTRLTVV.